These 15 T cell receptor beta chains came from one sample sequenced in a study of a mutant IDH1 vaccine in newly diagnosed glioma. Assay: immunoSEQ multiplex PCR; the TCRdb copy retains only in-frame clones and omits some. The sample shows about 54,000 clones, 80% of them seen only once. No antigen has been identified for these receptors. Indicated time point: week 23, last vaccination. Topical imiquimod accompanied each vaccine dose, which consisted of 300 ug of mutant IDH1 20-mer peptide. The sequences come from PBMCs, collected from a glioma patient whose treatment included an IDH1 peptide vaccine. All receptors come from a middle-aged man with glioma.

The chain carries TRBV5-6 and TRBJ1-2; 9 bases line up with TRBD1. CDR1 SGHDT and CDR2 YYEEEE come from the germline V gene. This CDR3 is built from 14 residues. Trimming at V came to 3 bases and at J to 2 bases, leaving 2 bases not matched to a gene. The CDR3 sequence is CASSSGTGNYGYTF. The CDR3, as DNA: TGTGCCAGCAGCTCCGGGACAGGGAACTATGGCTACACCTTC.

The gene calls are TRBV10-1 and TRBJ1-2, with D possibly matching TRBD1 (6 bases). The germline V and J ends were trimmed by 8 bases and 7 bases, with 11 bases remaining between them. This CDR3 contains 11 residues. The V gene's germline CDR1 is WNHNN and CDR2 SYGVQD (reference sequence). The CDR3 sequence is CASAGGGGYTF. CDR3 DNA: TGCGCCAGCGCGGGGGGCGGTGGCTACACCTTC.

The rearrangement uses TRBV5-6 and TRBJ2-7, with TRBD1 identical over 7 bases. This CDR3 is 15 amino acids long. J gave up 3 bases and V 5 bases, and 11 bases lay outside the gene matches. CDR1 is SGHDT and CDR2 is YYEEEE in the germline V gene. The CDR3 nucleotides read TGTGCCAGCAGGATGACAGGGCACCTCCTCTACGAGCAGTACTTC. It specifies CASRMTGHLLYEQYF.

This sequence joins TRBV10-2 and TRBJ2-7, with D possibly being TRBD1 (6 bases). This CDR3 has 14 amino acids. V was clipped by 2 bases and J by 1 base, with 9 bases between them. CDR1 is WSHSY and CDR2 is SAAADI in the germline V gene. The CDR3 loop reads CASSEPGASYEQYF. CDR3 nucleotides: TGCGCCAGCAGTGAGCCAGGGGCTTCCTACGAGCAGTACTTC.

CDR3 residues: CASSESRDSPLHF. The CDR3 DNA sequence: TGTGCCAGCAGTGAAAGTAGGGATTCACCCCTCCACTTT. The chain carries TRBV2 and TRBJ1-6; no reliable D call. This CDR3 contains 13 residues. Germline V gives CDR1 SNHLY, CDR2 FYNNEI. Trimming took 2 bases from V and 8 from J, leaving 7 bases between them. The variable domain in full, completed from reference TRBV2 and TRBJ1-6, reads EPEVTQTPSHQVTQMGQEVILRCVPISNHLYFYWYRQILGQKVEFLVSFYNNEISEKSEIFDDQFSVERPDGSNFTLKIRSTKLEDSAMYFCASSESRDSPLHFGNGTRLTVT.

V gene TRBV7-9 combines with J gene TRBJ2-4; no definite D call. The CDR3 totals 15 residues. Trimming pared 5 bases from V and 5 bases from J, leaving 16 bases between. Germline lookup yields CDR1 SEHNR and CDR2 FQNEAQ (reference sequence). The CDR3 nucleotides read TGTGCCAGCAGCCCCTCCCCTCCACAAGAAAACATTCAGTACTTC. Protein: CASSPSPPQENIQYF.

This clone was observed a single time. The chain couples TRBV30 to TRBJ1-5; D is unclear. With 4 bases removed from V and 0 bases from J, the gap between germline ends came to 10 bases. Germline CDR1 reads GTSNPN; CDR2 reads SVGIG (reference sequence). This CDR3 spans 14 amino acids. The DNA for the CDR3 is TGTGCCTGGATGAAGAGGGATAGCAATCAGCCCCAGCATTTT. This translates into CAWMKRDSNQPQHF. Using reference TRBV30 and TRBJ1-5 for the parts outside the CDR3, the full variable domain is SQTIHQWPATLVQPVGSPLSLECTVEGTSNPNLYWYRQAAGRGLQLLFYSVGIGQISSEVPQNLSASRPQDRQFILSSKKLLLSDSGFYLCAWMKRDSNQPQHFGDGTRLSIL.

The chain employs TRBV5-4 and TRBJ2-3; 7 positions agree with TRBD2. The CDR3 spans 15 residues. The trim removed 3 bases at V and 0 bases at J, leaving 4 bases unmatched. CDR1 and CDR2 (germline): SGHNT, YYREEE (reference sequence). CDR3 DNA: TGTGCCAGCAGCTATGGACTAGTTAGCACAGATACGCAGTATTTT. This translates into CASSYGLVSTDTQYF.

This chain connects TRBV7-8 to TRBJ1-5; D unresolved. Germline V gene lookup returns CDR1 SGHVS and CDR2 FQNEAQ. V was shortened by 2 bases and J by 0 bases, with 5 bases between the two germline ends. This CDR3 is built from 14 residues. The CDR3 DNA is TGTGCCAGCAGCTTACGAAATAGCAATCAGCCCCAGCATTTT. Its translation: CASSLRNSNQPQHF.

This clone was seen more than once but under ten times. This chain links TRBV15 with TRBJ2-2; D unresolved. The CDR3 totals 14 residues. V lost 4 bases and J 1 base, leaving 7 bases between the germline ends. Germline CDR1 LNHNV, CDR2 YYDKDF (reference sequence). The CDR3 DNA sequence: TGTGCCACCAGCATCACACAGAACACCGGGGAGCTGTTTTTT. It specifies CATSITQNTGELFF.

The chain links TRBV6-5 to TRBJ1-4, with D tentatively TRBD1 (5 bases). Germline values: CDR1 MNHEY, CDR2 SVGAGI. The germline V and J ends were trimmed by 6 bases and 6 bases, with 11 bases remaining between them. CDR3 length equals 13 residues. The CDR3 sequence is CASRFTGDEKLFF. Here the CDR3 DNA reads TGTGCCAGCAGATTCACAGGAGATGAAAAACTGTTTTTT.

J is TRBJ1-4 and V is TRBV6-5; 7 nucleotides agree with TRBD1. Looked up from germline, CDR1 is MNHEY and CDR2 is SVGAGI. This CDR3 spans 14 amino acids. V lost 5 bases, J lost 14 bases, and 14 bases stayed unmatched. The CDR3 is CASSPGDRRSGLFF. CDR3 nucleotide sequence: TGTGCCAGCAGTCCTGGGGACAGAAGGAGCGGGCTGTTTTTT.

The chain carries TRBV6-6 and TRBJ2-7; a weak D match, TRBD1 (5 bases). This CDR3 region has 15 residues. Per the germline V gene, CDR1 is MNHNY and CDR2 is SVGAGI (reference sequence). Trimming took 0 bases from V and 3 from J, leaving 12 bases between them. For the CDR3, the DNA is TGTGCCAGCAGTTACTCGGGCAGGGTCTTCTACGAGCAGTACTTC. Amino acid sequence: CASSYSGRVFYEQYF.

The rearrangement joins TRBV5-1 to TRBJ2-7, with D tentatively TRBD1 (6 bases). CDR1 is SGHRS, CDR2 YFSETQ, per germline. This CDR3 spans 16 amino acids. Trimming took 0 bases from V and 7 from J, leaving 20 bases between them. CDR3 coding DNA: TGCGCCAGCAGCTTGGCGTCTCTCAGGGGCCCGAGGGAGCAGTACTTC. This codes for CASSLASLRGPREQYF.

This chain uses TRBV2 with TRBJ2-5, with D unresolved. Germline CDR1 is SNHLY and CDR2 is FYNNEI. The germline V and J ends were trimmed by 4 bases and 7 bases, with 10 bases remaining between them. This CDR3 comprises 12 residues. This CDR3 is CASSAGVGTQYF. CDR3 DNA sequence: TGTGCCAGCAGTGCTGGGGTAGGGACCCAGTACTTC. The whole variable domain, remainder taken from reference TRBV2 and TRBJ2-5, is EPEVTQTPSHQVTQMGQEVILRCVPISNHLYFYWYRQILGQKVEFLVSFYNNEISEKSEIFDDQFSVERPDGSNFTLKIRSTKLEDSAMYFCASSAGVGTQYFGPGTRLLVL.